This T cell receptor beta chain stems from a study of blood T cell repertoires in COVID-19. Overall study context: Acute and convalescent COVID-19 specimens originated in the United States, Italy and Spain. From T cells, B-cell-depleted T cells, or PBMCs came the material, which was cDNA or gDNA.

Germline V CDR1 and CDR2: SNHLY, FYNNEI. The V gene lost 6 bases and the J gene lost 2 bases, with 19 bases spanning the gap. The CDR3 spans 16 residues. Adults between about 18 and 95 years of age took part from 20 to 25 US areas. Participants' own reports of clinical history determined their cohort assignment. Clones were read by immunoSEQ multiplex PCR, and TCRdb kept only the in-frame ones, dropping some. This sample has 200,000 or so clones, with about four fifths found just once. This clonotype was sampled from a man in his forties who had recovered from COVID-19. The chain combines TRBV2 with TRBJ1-2, with D possibly being TRBD1 (6 bases). The sequenced sample consisted of PBMCs or T cells enriched from blood (not recorded which). In DNA form, the CDR3 reads TGTGCCAGCAGAAAACTGGACAGTTACAAAAACTATGGCTACACCTTC. Protein product: CASRKLDSYKNYGYTF.